Below, 6 T cell receptor beta chains from the same sample are listed, as sequenced in a study of T cell responses to AZD1222 COVID-19 vaccine. The table came from immunoSEQ multiplex PCR; TCRdb's copy has only in-frame clones and leaves some out. The table includes about 150,000 clones, 88% detected once. The sequenced sample was peripheral blood, obtained on day 0 of MenACWY control vaccination. The origin of the receptors is an adult in good health.

The chain uses TRBV3-1 (or the pseudogene TRBV3-2) and TRBJ1-4; D remains ambiguous. The length of the CDR3 is 11 residues. Germline-derived CDR1 and CDR2 are LGHDT and YNNKEL (reference sequence). The ends were cut back, 3 bases at V and 8 bases at J, with 4 bases in the middle. The chain's CDR3 is CASSHKEKLFF. The DNA for the CDR3 is TGTGCCAGCAGCCACAAGGAAAAACTGTTTTTT.

The V and J genes are TRBV7-2 and TRBJ1-2; TRBD1 is a possible D gene (5 bases). This CDR3 is built from 15 residues. CDR1 SGHTA and CDR2 FQGNSA come from the germline V gene. Between the trimmed V and J ends, which lost 5 bases and 6 bases, there was a span of 19 bases. The CDR3 region is CASSHRLYLSDGYTF. CDR3 bases: TGTGCCAGCAGCCACAGGCTCTACCTCTCGGATGGCTACACCTTC. The entire variable domain, with the rest obtained from reference TRBV7-2 and TRBJ1-2, is as follows: GAGVSQSPSNKVTEKGKDVELRCDPISGHTALYWYRQSLGQGLEFLIYFQGNSAPDKSGLPSDRFSAERTGGSVSTLTIQRTQQEDSAVYLCASSHRLYLSDGYTFGSGTRLTVV.

The J gene is TRBJ1-1, the V gene TRBV7-2; no definite D call. Trimming cost V 2 bases and J 4 bases, with 5 bases left between them. The CDR3 has 12 residues. Germline loops: CDR1 SGHTA, CDR2 FQGNSA. This CDR3 reads CASSLRSTEAFF. CDR3 nucleotides: TGTGCCAGCAGCTTAAGGAGCACTGAAGCTTTCTTT.

The CDR3 DNA sequence: TGTGCCAGCAGCTTGCAGTATTACGACTATGGCTACACCTTC. This codes for CASSLQYYDYGYTF. The chain joins TRBV7-9 to TRBJ1-2; unclear D gene. V was pared by 3 bases and J by 3 bases, with 11 bases between. This CDR3 is built from 14 residues. Germline V CDR1 and CDR2: SEHNR, FQNEAQ (reference sequence).

This clone appeared a few times. This chain uses TRBV19 with TRBJ1-2; D unresolved. The CDR3 is 14 residues long. CDR1 is LNHDA and CDR2 is SQIVND in the germline V gene (reference sequence). Trimming removed 6 bases from V and 4 bases from J, with 15 bases in between. Written as DNA, the CDR3 is TGTGCCAGTAGCAATCGAGGAGAGATCTATGGCTACACCTTC. Its protein is CASSNRGEIYGYTF. The full variable domain, in which reference TRBV19 and TRBJ1-2 provide the parts outside the CDR3, is DGGITQSPKYLFRKEGQNVTLSCEQNLNHDAMYWYRQDPGQGLRLIYYSQIVNDFQKGDIAEGYSVSREKKESFPLTVTSAQKNPTAFYLCASSNRGEIYGYTFGSGTRLTVV.

The chain has TRBV6-5 and TRBJ1-1; no clear D gene. Trimming stripped 7 bases from V and 1 base from J, with 10 bases between. The CDR3 is 13 amino acids. Germline lookup yields CDR1 MNHEY and CDR2 SVGAGI. The CDR3 reads CASTLTPNTEAFF. The CDR3 nucleotides are TGTGCCAGCACTTTGACACCGAACACTGAAGCTTTCTTT.